Listed below are T cell receptor beta chains from one sample, sequenced in a study of shared clonotypes between healthy human individuals. Some clones are missing from TCRdb's copy, which holds only in-frame ones; the method was immunoSEQ multiplex PCR. In the table there are more than 2 million clones, 90% to 95% of which are singletons. The specimen sequenced was naive CD4+ T cells sorted from blood. All receptors come from a man aged 18 to 30 in good health. Each CDR3 is given with its conserved first and last residue. D genes are given only for firm matches. A row's size may be missing; if present it is once, few, many or a size class.

d_call,clone_size,v_call,j_call,cdr3_nt,cdr3_aa
TRBD2,NA,TRBV28,TRBJ2-1,TGTGCCAGCAGTTGGGCGGGGGGGCCGCGGAATGAGCAGTTCTTC,CASSWAGGPRNEQFF
TRBD1,NA,TRBV5-8,TRBJ1-1,TGTGCCAGCAGCTTGAGGGGGCGCGAAGCTTTCTTT,CASSLRGREAFF
TRBD2,NA,TRBV5-1,TRBJ2-5,TGCGCCAGCAGCTCGCCCGGGACTAGCGGGGGGTTTGAGACCCAGTACTTC,CASSSPGTSGGFETQYF
NA,NA,TRBV5-1,TRBJ1-6,TGCGCCAGCAGCTCCCAGGGAGGCAATTCACCCCTCCACTTT,CASSSQGGNSPLHF
TRBD1,NA,TRBV2,TRBJ1-4,TGTGCCAGTCGAGGGGACAGGGGGCGTGGAGCTAATGAAAAACTGTTTTTT,CASRGDRGRGANEKLFF
TRBD1,NA,TRBV5-1,TRBJ1-1,TGCGCCAGCAGCTTACAACAGGGGGGGACTGAAGCTTTCTTT,CASSLQQGGTEAFF
TRBD2,NA,TRBV10-2,TRBJ2-7,TGCGCCAGCAGGCCTGGGACTAGCGGTATCTACGAGCAGTACTTC,CASRPGTSGIYEQYF
TRBD2,NA,TRBV7-2,TRBJ2-7,TGTGCCAGCACCGCCAACTCCGCGGGAGGTGGCAACGAGCAGTACTTC,CASTANSAGGGNEQYF
NA,NA,TRBV10-2,TRBJ1-2,TGCGCCAGCAGTGAGAGGGAAAGGGCTAACTATGGCTACACCTTC,CASSERERANYGYTF
NA,NA,TRBV28,TRBJ1-2,TGTGCCAGCAGTTACAATTCTCAGGGGCGCAATGGCTACACCTTC,CASSYNSQGRNGYTF
NA,NA,TRBV4-3,TRBJ2-2,TGCGCCAGCAGCCCGGACTTGATACTAAACACCGGGGAGCTGTTTTTT,CASSPDLILNTGELFF
NA,NA,TRBV28,TRBJ1-2,TGTGCCAGCAGTTTAGGTCTGTATGGCTACACCTTC,CASSLGLYGYTF
NA,NA,TRBV9,TRBJ2-3,TGTGCCAGCAGCGTAGAACAGGGCACAGATACGCAGTATTTT,CASSVEQGTDTQYF
TRBD1,NA,TRBV5-4,TRBJ1-2,TGTGCCGTAGGGGACAGGGCCCAAACCCACAGAGCTAACTATGGCTACACCTTC,CAVGDRAQTHRANYGYTF
NA,few,TRBV4-1,TRBJ1-1,TGCGCCAGCAGTGGCAGGGTGAACACTGAAGCTTTCTTT,CASSGRVNTEAFF
TRBD1,NA,TRBV27,TRBJ1-6,TGTGCCAGCAGTGACCCCGGGACAGGGGTGTCACCCCTCCACTTT,CASSDPGTGVSPLHF
NA,NA,TRBV10-3,TRBJ1-5,TGTGCCATCAGTGAGTCGGGGGCAGGGGCCAATCAGCCCCAGCATTTT,CAISESGAGANQPQHF
TRBD2,NA,TRBV6-1,TRBJ2-1,TGTGCCAGCAGCGAACAGCCTAGCGGGGCTTACAATGAGCAGTTCTTC,CASSEQPSGAYNEQFF
NA,NA,TRBV6-5,TRBJ1-1,TGTGCCAGCAGTTACTCTGTAGGGGGAAACACTGAAGCTTTCTTT,CASSYSVGGNTEAFF
TRBD1,once,TRBV7-6,TRBJ2-5,TGTGCCAGCAGTTACGGGACAGGGTGGGGACAAGAGACCCAGTACTTC,CASSYGTGWGQETQYF
NA,NA,TRBV30,TRBJ1-5,TGTGCCTGGAGTCCAACAAGTAGCAATCAGCCCCAGCATTTT,CAWSPTSSNQPQHF
TRBD2,NA,TRBV29-1,TRBJ2-5,TGCAGCGTCGATACTAGCGGGATCGAGGAGACCCAGTACTTC,CSVDTSGIEETQYF
NA,once,TRBV9,TRBJ1-2,TGTGCCAGCAGCCTAACAGGTACTAACTATGGCTACACCTTC,CASSLTGTNYGYTF
NA,NA,TRBV19,TRBJ2-7,TGTGCCAGTAGTATCTCCTTCGCCCACGAGCAGTACTTC,CASSISFAHEQYF